This TCR beta chain came from a study of blood T cell repertoires in COVID-19. This clone turned up a few times. V lost 0 bases and J lost 0, with 17 bases in between. Per the germline V gene, CDR1 is MGHRA and CDR2 is YSYEKL. The CDR3 has 19 amino acids. Profiled with immunoSEQ multiplex PCR; TCRdb holds only in-frame clones, not every one. The sample has roughly 120,000 clones; around four fifths are singletons. The sequence derives from a human donor in a cohort sampled during active COVID-19. The chain combines TRBV4-1 with TRBJ1-4, with a possible D match to TRBD1 (5 bases). The sequenced material came from peripheral blood. The CDR3 DNA sequence: TGCGCCAGCAGCCAAGATGAGTACTCGCCGGGGGCAACTAATGAAAAACTGTTTTTT. Translated, it gives CASSQDEYSPGATNEKLFF.